In this sample, the clone carrying this TCR beta chain turned up a few times. Its antigen is currently unknown. These data are taken from a study of cytomegalovirus exposure and HLA in healthy donors. Points from the study as a whole: Testing in vitro showed a few CMV-associated chains specific for CMV antigens.

PCR employed 60 Vbeta and 13 Jbeta primers. Clones were sequenced by immunoSEQ multiplex PCR, and TCRdb holds only the in-frame ones, with some missing. The sample records some 150,000 clones, 80% to 90% being singletons. Germline V gives CDR1 LGHNA, CDR2 YNFKEQ. The length of the CDR3 is 15 residues. V dropped 7 bases and J dropped 0 bases, with 10 bases sitting between them. This sequence joins TRBV4-2 and TRBJ1-6; D uncertain. The specimen sequenced was PBMCs. This sequence originates from a woman younger than 30 in good health and CMV-seronegative. In nucleotides, the CDR3 is TGTGCCAGCACCTCCGGGAGCTCCTATAATTCACCCCTCCACTTT. It yields the protein CASTSGSSYNSPLHF.